Below, 17 T cell receptor beta chains from the same sample are listed, as sequenced in a study of blood T cell repertoires in COVID-19. The table came from immunoSEQ multiplex PCR; TCRdb's copy has only in-frame clones and leaves some out. The table shows 300,000 to 350,000 clones, with roughly 86% occurring only once. The sample taken for sequencing was PBMCs or T cells enriched from blood (not recorded which). These receptors came from a woman in her 30s who had been exposed to COVID-19.

The CDR3 DNA sequence: TGTGCCATCAGTGAGCACCTAGCGGGATGTAAGTTCTTC. As protein: CAISEHLAGCKFF. J is TRBJ2-1 and V is TRBV10-3; 9 bases agree with TRBD2. This CDR3 is built from 13 residues. The germline gives CDR1 ENHRY, CDR2 SYGVKD. V gave up 2 bases and J gave up 14 bases; unmatched junction bases: 7.

The J gene is TRBJ2-1, the V gene TRBV24-1; the match to TRBD2 covers 8 bases. This CDR3 spans 16 amino acids. Germline V gene data show CDR1 as KGHDR and CDR2 as SFDVKD. V lost 7 bases, J lost 10 bases, and 17 bases stayed unmatched. For the CDR3, the DNA is TGTGCCACCAGCGGGGGGGGGCTCCTTAGCTTTGGGGAGCAGTTCTTC. As protein: CATSGGGLLSFGEQFF.

This chain uses TRBV28 with TRBJ2-7, with D tentatively TRBD1 (5 bases). This CDR3 is built from 12 residues. V lost 7 bases to trimming and J lost 3 bases, with 10 bases between them. In germline, CDR1 is MDHEN, CDR2 SYDVKM. The CDR3 DNA reads as TGTGCCAGCACTACAGGTTTCTACGAGCAGTACTTC. Its translation is CASTTGFYEQYF.

The genes are TRBV9 and TRBJ2-7; D not resolved. Per the germline V gene, CDR1 is SGDLS and CDR2 is YYNGEE. The CDR3 spans 14 residues. Trimming removed 0 bases from V and 3 bases from J, with 10 bases in between. The CDR3 sequence is CASSVGPRVYEQYF. The DNA of the CDR3 is TGTGCCAGCAGCGTAGGGCCTCGGGTCTACGAGCAGTACTTC.

The chain links TRBV10-1 to TRBJ2-1; D perhaps matches TRBD2 (6 bases). V lost 6 bases and J lost 11, with 17 bases in between. Germline assignment: CDR1 WNHNN and CDR2 SYGVQD (reference sequence). CDR3 length equals 13 residues. The CDR3 region is CASRSMASEKQFF. In nucleotides, the CDR3 is TGCGCCAGCAGGTCGATGGCTAGCGAAAAGCAGTTCTTC.

This sequence joins TRBV7-2 and TRBJ2-5; 11 nucleotides agree with TRBD1. Germline CDR1 is SGHTA and CDR2 is FQGNSA. CDR3 length equals 16 residues. Trimming at V came to 6 bases and at J to 5 bases, leaving 11 bases not matched to a gene. The CDR3 spells CASRAGTGGRWETQYF. CDR3 nucleotides: TGTGCCAGCAGAGCCGGGACAGGGGGTAGATGGGAGACCCAGTACTTC.

V and J are TRBV24-1 and TRBJ1-3; a weak D match, TRBD1 (6 bases). Trimming took off 1 base at V and 2 bases at J, with 20 bases between the two ends. CDR1 and CDR2 from the germline V gene are KGHDR and SFDVKD. This CDR3 is built from 19 residues. CDR3 residues: CATSDFPQGVGFAGNTIYF. As DNA, the CDR3 is TGTGCCACCAGTGATTTCCCACAGGGAGTGGGATTCGCTGGAAACACCATATATTTT.

This chain connects TRBV6-6 to TRBJ2-7, with D perhaps TRBD1 (5 bases). The CDR3 is 14 residues long. V was shortened by 2 bases and J by 4 bases, with 12 bases between the two germline ends. CDR1 and CDR2 from the germline V gene are MNHNY and SVGAGI (reference sequence). The CDR3 loop reads CASSYLRVGYEQYF. The CDR3 DNA sequence: TGTGCCAGCAGTTACCTCAGGGTGGGATACGAGCAGTACTTC.

This clone has just a few counts. This chain connects TRBV7-3 to TRBJ1-2, with 11 bases aligning to TRBD1. The CDR3 extends over 18 amino acids. Trimming removed 0 bases from V and 6 bases from J; junction bases left unmatched: 12. In germline, CDR1 is SGHTA, CDR2 FQGTGA. The DNA of the CDR3 is TGTGCCAGCAGCTTAACCCAGCCTACCGGACAGGGGGCTCATGGCTACACCTTC. Encoded protein: CASSLTQPTGQGAHGYTF.

This clone was seen only once. The CDR3 DNA is TGTGCCAGCAGGTCCGGGACAGAGGCCCAGGCGCCCCAGCATTTT. Its protein is CASRSGTEAQAPQHF. This chain joins TRBV28 and TRBJ1-5, with TRBD1 matching 7 bases. The CDR3 sequence is 15 residues long. Germline V gives CDR1 MDHEN, CDR2 SYDVKM. V lost 6 bases and J lost 9; bases outside the gene matches: 14.

The rearrangement joins TRBV10-3 to TRBJ2-7; 14 bases are shared with TRBD2. Germline CDR1 ENHRY, CDR2 SYGVKD. CDR3 size: 19 residues. After removal of 5 bases from V and 1 base from J, the junction contained 13 bases not matched to a gene. The CDR3 spells CAISSRLAGGLKTSYEQYF. The CDR3 DNA is TGTGCCATCAGTTCCCGACTAGCGGGAGGGCTAAAAACTTCCTACGAGCAGTACTTC.

The chain recombines TRBV12-3 or TRBV12-4 with TRBJ2-7; D perhaps matches TRBD2 (6 bases). The CDR3 runs 13 residues. Trimming removed 1 base at V and 6 bases at J, with 10 bases between. CDR3 nucleotides: TGTGCCAGCAGTTTAGTGATCGGGGGCGAGCAGTACTTC. Translated, it gives CASSLVIGGEQYF.

The V call is TRBV7-2, the J call TRBJ1-5, with a possible D match to TRBD1 (5 bases). This CDR3 has 14 amino acids. Germline V CDR1 and CDR2: SGHTA, FQGNSA. The V end was cut by 1 base, the J end by 6 bases, with 10 bases between. The chain's CDR3 is CASSLVGVGQPQHF. CDR3 in DNA: TGTGCCAGCAGCTTAGTAGGGGTTGGTCAGCCCCAGCATTTT.

Here the CDR3 DNA reads TGTGCCAGTAGTACAGTGACAGGGAGGACTGAAGCTTTCTTT. It is translated as CASSTVTGRTEAFF. The chain combines TRBV19 with TRBJ1-1; 7 bases fit TRBD1. The CDR3 contains 14 residues. V shed 4 bases and J 5 bases; nucleotides not matched to a gene: 7. In germline, CDR1 is LNHDA, CDR2 SQIVND (reference sequence).

V is TRBV19 and J is TRBJ1-3, with 7 bases lining up with TRBD1. Germline V gives CDR1 LNHDA, CDR2 SQIVND (reference sequence). The V gene end was trimmed by 3 bases and the J gene end by 1 base; junction bases not matched to a gene: 6. This CDR3 contains 16 residues. The CDR3 is CASSIFPGGSGNTIYF. DNA of the CDR3: TGTGCCAGTAGTATCTTCCCAGGGGGATCTGGAAACACCATATATTTT.

The chain joins TRBV5-1 to TRBJ2-1; tentatively, D is TRBD2 (5 bases). This CDR3 contains 12 residues. V was cut by 2 bases and J by 8 bases, with 8 bases left in between. Germline assignment: CDR1 SGHRS and CDR2 YFSETQ. The DNA of the CDR3 is TGCGCCAGCAGCTTCGGGGAACATGAGCAGTTCTTC. This sequence encodes CASSFGEHEQFF. The full variable domain, rest sourced from reference TRBV5-1 and TRBJ2-1, is KAGVTQTPRYLIKTRGQQVTLSCSPISGHRSVSWYQQTPGQGLQFLFEYFSETQRNKGNFPGRFSGRQFSNSRSEMNVSTLELGDSALYLCASSFGEHEQFFGPGTRLTVL.

The chain links TRBV9 to TRBJ2-7, with TRBD2 matching 14 bases. The CDR3 contains 15 residues. The V gene end was trimmed by 2 bases and the J gene end by 5 bases; junction bases not matched to a gene: 3. Germline lookup yields CDR1 SGDLS and CDR2 YYNGEE. The CDR3 loop reads CASSVGLAGAHEQYF. CDR3 DNA sequence: TGTGCCAGCAGCGTGGGACTAGCGGGAGCTCACGAGCAGTACTTC.